These 15 T cell receptor beta chains came from one sample sequenced in a study of OX40 agonist ivuxolimab in advanced cancers. Libraries were constructed by the immunoSEQ multiplex PCR assay. TCRdb retrieved this table from immuneACCESS and kept in-frame rearrangements only. Not all clones are present; in checked studies, unresolved V genes account for under half, and no reason is known for the remainder. The sample includes about 80,000 clones, with 84% observed a single time. The ten top clones hold roughly 25% of the sample. The material was CD4+ or CD8+ T cells sorted from blood, obtained in a trial of the OX40 agonist ivuxolimab. The receptors come from an adult with an advanced solid tumor such as melanoma, head and neck, liver or kidney cancer.

This clone was recorded once. The chain combines TRBV11-2 with TRBJ1-1; the match to TRBD1 covers 9 bases. The CDR3 totals 14 residues. The V gene's germline CDR1 is SGHAT and CDR2 FQNNGV. With V trimmed by 3 bases and J by 1 base, 0 bases remained unmatched. The CDR3 spells CASSLGQGNTEAFF. The CDR3 nucleotides read TGTGCCAGCAGCTTGGGACAGGGGAACACTGAAGCTTTCTTT.

The gene calls are TRBV7-2 and TRBJ1-1; D ambiguous. Trimming left V 0 bases short and J 5 bases short, with 19 bases between. This CDR3 has 17 residues. CDR1 SGHTA and CDR2 FQGNSA come from the germline V gene. CDR3 in amino acids: CASSLALDGFGGTEAFF. The DNA of the CDR3 is TGTGCCAGCAGCTTAGCCCTGGACGGATTTGGAGGAACTGAAGCTTTCTTT.

The chain combines TRBV27 with TRBJ1-4; D ambiguous. Germline V lookup: CDR1 MNHEY, CDR2 SMNVEV (reference sequence). CDR3 size: 15 residues. The ends were cut back, 0 bases at V and 7 bases at J, with 12 bases in the middle. The CDR3 coding sequence is TGTGCCAGCAGTTTATCGGGGTCTGGCGTTGAAAAACTGTTTTTT. Its translation: CASSLSGSGVEKLFF.

The genes are TRBV10-1 and TRBJ1-5; 10 bases map to TRBD1. This CDR3 spans 18 amino acids. Germline trimming cut 6 bases from V and 0 bases from J; bases unmatched to any gene: 11. Germline V gene sequence: CDR1 WNHNN, CDR2 SYGVQD (reference sequence). The CDR3 reads CASSRDRGVPNSNQPQHF. The CDR3 region has the DNA TGCGCCAGCAGCCGGGACAGGGGAGTACCAAATAGCAATCAGCCCCAGCATTTT.

This clone occurred once. This chain joins TRBV11-1 and TRBJ1-1; D is ambiguous. This CDR3 has 12 amino acids. V was shortened by 3 bases and J by 5 bases, with 7 bases between the two germline ends. Germline-derived CDR1 and CDR2 are SGHAT and FQDESV (reference sequence). The chain's CDR3 is CASSFVGTEAFF. The CDR3, as DNA: TGTGCCAGCAGCTTCGTAGGAACTGAAGCTTTCTTT.

The rearrangement links TRBV7-9 to TRBJ2-3; TRBD2 agrees at 11 bases. Germline CDR1 and CDR2: SEHNR and FQNEAQ (reference sequence). Trimming cost V 4 bases and J 3 bases; bases outside gene matches: 6. CDR3 length: 16 residues. The CDR3 region has the DNA TGTGCCAGCAGCTACGCCCTAGCGGGGGGTACAGATACGCAGTATTTT. Its protein is CASSYALAGGTDTQYF.

This chain connects TRBV18 to TRBJ1-1; D ambiguous. This CDR3 is 12 amino acids long. Germline V gives CDR1 KGHSH, CDR2 LQKENI. With 2 bases removed from V and 3 bases from J, the gap between germline ends came to 4 bases. CDR3: CASSPRDTEAFF. CDR3 nucleotide sequence: TGTGCCAGCTCACCAAGGGACACTGAAGCTTTCTTT.

This clone was seen once. The V gene is TRBV19, the J gene TRBJ2-2; 10 nucleotides agree with TRBD1. This CDR3 spans 14 amino acids. J gave up 6 bases and V 11 bases, and 9 bases lay outside the gene matches. From germline, CDR1 is LNHDA and CDR2 SQIVND (reference sequence). Here the CDR3 reads CASWDRGSSGELFF. The CDR3 nucleotides are TGTGCCTCCTGGGACAGGGGCTCATCCGGGGAGCTGTTTTTT.

Written as DNA, the CDR3 is TGTGCCAGCAGCGGCGGGATAAACACCGGGGAGCTGTTTTTT. This translates into CASSGGINTGELFF. The J gene is TRBJ2-2, the V gene TRBV5-5; D might be TRBD2 (6 bases). Germline V gene sequence: CDR1 SGHKS, CDR2 YYEKEE (reference sequence). Trimming removed 4 bases from V and 2 bases from J, with 9 bases in between. CDR3 length equals 14 residues.

The chain combines TRBV21-1 with TRBJ2-5; the table's D call of TRBD1 was not tested on the DNA. TRBV21-1 is listed as a pseudogene. The CDR3 runs to 14 residues. The CDR3 DNA sequence: TGTGCCAGCAGCAAAGAGAACAGGGAAGAGACCCAGTACTTC. Translating it yields CASSKENREETQYF.

This clone has only one observation. The chain combines TRBV10-3 with TRBJ2-2; D gene unclear. V lost 0 bases to trimming and J lost 10 bases, with 12 bases between them. Per the germline V gene, CDR1 is ENHRY and CDR2 is SYGVKD. This CDR3 contains 14 residues. This CDR3 reads CAISESQYRPELFF. CDR3 in DNA: TGTGCCATCAGTGAGTCACAGTACCGACCGGAGCTGTTTTTT.

The gene calls are TRBV4-1 and TRBJ2-7, with 8 bases identical to TRBD1. CDR1 and CDR2 from the germline V gene are MGHRA and YSYEKL. The CDR3 is 19 residues long. Trimming cost V 4 bases and J 3 bases; bases outside gene matches: 20. The CDR3 reads CASSLRVEAPGTGIYEQYF. Here the CDR3 DNA reads TGCGCCAGCAGCCTCCGGGTAGAAGCGCCCGGGACAGGCATCTACGAGCAGTACTTC.

This clone showed up just once. The chain recombines TRBV19 with TRBJ1-5; TRBD1 matches at 8 bases. Trimming cost V 5 bases and J 5 bases; bases outside gene matches: 11. Germline assignment: CDR1 LNHDA and CDR2 SQIVND (reference sequence). The CDR3 totals 16 residues. The chain's CDR3 is CASSDNGQGGDQPQHF. CDR3 coding DNA: TGTGCCAGTAGTGACAACGGACAGGGAGGTGATCAGCCCCAGCATTTT.

The rearrangement links TRBV27 to TRBJ2-7; no firm D call. This CDR3 has 15 residues. V lost 0 bases and J 1 base, leaving 10 bases between the germline ends. Germline V gives CDR1 MNHEY, CDR2 SMNVEV (reference sequence). This CDR3 reads CASSLSNSRSYEQYF. The CDR3 DNA sequence: TGTGCCAGCAGTTTATCGAACAGTAGGTCCTACGAGCAGTACTTC.

This chain connects TRBV5-4 to TRBJ2-7; D is unresolved. In germline, CDR1 is SGHNT, CDR2 YYREEE (reference sequence). The CDR3 extends over 11 amino acids. The germline V and J ends were trimmed by 4 bases and 0 bases, with 2 bases remaining between them. The CDR3 DNA reads TGTGCCAGCAGCAGCTCCTACGAGCAGTACTTC. It specifies CASSSSYEQYF.